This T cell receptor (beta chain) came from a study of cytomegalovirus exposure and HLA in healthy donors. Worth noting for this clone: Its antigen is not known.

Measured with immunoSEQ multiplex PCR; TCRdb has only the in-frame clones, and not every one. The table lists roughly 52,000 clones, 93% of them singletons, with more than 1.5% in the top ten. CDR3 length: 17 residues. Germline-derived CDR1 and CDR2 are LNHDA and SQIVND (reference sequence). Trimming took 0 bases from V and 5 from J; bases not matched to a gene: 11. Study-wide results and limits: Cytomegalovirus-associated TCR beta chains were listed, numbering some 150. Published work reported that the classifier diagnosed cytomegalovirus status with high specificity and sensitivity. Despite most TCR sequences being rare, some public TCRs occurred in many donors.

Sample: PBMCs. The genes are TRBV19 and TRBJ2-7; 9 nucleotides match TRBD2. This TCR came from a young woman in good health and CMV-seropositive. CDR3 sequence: CASSIDLRAGGVNEQYF. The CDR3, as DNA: TGTGCCAGTAGTATAGATCTTCGAGCGGGGGGTGTGAACGAGCAGTACTTC.